There are many counts of the clone carrying this TCR beta chain. Its antigen is undetermined. This specimen belongs to a study of identical twins. Study-level points and caveats: Insertion counts were lower in abundant cord blood beta clonotypes, a trend that memory repertoires did not show.

TCRdb ran MiXCR on the 5' RACE reads and lists one entry per CDR3 protein. The repertoire consists of some 660,000 distinct CDR3 sequences, with under 9% occurring once and the leading ten covering 0.98%. CDR1 and CDR2 (germline): SGHKS, YYEKEE (reference sequence). The CDR3 runs to 17 residues. The germline V and J ends were trimmed by 4 bases and 0 bases, with 14 bases remaining between them. This sample also appeared in a second study, on yellow fever vaccine responses in identical twins.

The gene calls are TRBV5-5 and TRBJ2-6, with D possibly TRBD1 on 5 matching bases. Sequenced sample: PBMCs. The origin of this receptor is a woman aged 18-29 years in good health. The CDR3 here is CASSPTDTISGANVLTF. The CDR3 region has the DNA TGTGCCAGCAGCCCCACGGACACCATCTCTGGGGCCAACGTCCTGACTTTC.